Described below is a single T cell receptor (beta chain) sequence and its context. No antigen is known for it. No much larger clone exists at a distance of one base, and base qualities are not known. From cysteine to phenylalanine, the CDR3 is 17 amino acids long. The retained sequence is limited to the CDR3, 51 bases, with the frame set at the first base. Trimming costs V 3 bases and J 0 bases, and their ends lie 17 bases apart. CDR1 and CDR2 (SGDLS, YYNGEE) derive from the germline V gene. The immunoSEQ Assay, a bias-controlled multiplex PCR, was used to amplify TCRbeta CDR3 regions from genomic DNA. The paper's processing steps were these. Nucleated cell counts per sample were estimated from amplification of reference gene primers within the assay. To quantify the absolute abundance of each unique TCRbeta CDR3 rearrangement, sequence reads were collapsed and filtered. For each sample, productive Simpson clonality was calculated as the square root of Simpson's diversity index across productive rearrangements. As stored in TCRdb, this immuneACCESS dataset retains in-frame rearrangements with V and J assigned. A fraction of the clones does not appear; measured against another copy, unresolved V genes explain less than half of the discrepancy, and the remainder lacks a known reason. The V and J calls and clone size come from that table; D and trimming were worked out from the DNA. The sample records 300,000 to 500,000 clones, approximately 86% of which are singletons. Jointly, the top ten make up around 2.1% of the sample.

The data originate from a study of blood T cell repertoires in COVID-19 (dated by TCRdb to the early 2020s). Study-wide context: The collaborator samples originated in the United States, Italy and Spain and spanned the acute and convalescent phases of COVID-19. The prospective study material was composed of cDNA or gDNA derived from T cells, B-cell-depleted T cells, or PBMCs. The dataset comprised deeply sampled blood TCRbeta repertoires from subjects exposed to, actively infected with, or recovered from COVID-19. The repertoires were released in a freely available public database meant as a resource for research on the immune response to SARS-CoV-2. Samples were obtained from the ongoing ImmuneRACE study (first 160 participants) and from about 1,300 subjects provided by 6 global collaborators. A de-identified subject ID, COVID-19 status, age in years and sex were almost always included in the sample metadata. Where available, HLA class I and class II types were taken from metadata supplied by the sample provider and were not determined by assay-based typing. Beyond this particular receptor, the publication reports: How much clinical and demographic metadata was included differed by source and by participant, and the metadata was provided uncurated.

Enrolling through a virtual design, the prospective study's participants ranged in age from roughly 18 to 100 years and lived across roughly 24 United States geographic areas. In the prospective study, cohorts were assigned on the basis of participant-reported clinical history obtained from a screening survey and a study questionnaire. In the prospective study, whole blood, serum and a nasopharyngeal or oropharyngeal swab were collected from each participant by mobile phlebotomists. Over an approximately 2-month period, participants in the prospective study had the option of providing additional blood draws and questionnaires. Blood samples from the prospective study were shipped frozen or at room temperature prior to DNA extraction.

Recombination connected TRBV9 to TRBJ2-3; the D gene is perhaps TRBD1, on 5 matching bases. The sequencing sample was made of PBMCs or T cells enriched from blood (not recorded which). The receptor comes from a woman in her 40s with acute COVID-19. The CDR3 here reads CASSGGHLRISTDTQYF. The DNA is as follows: TGTGCCAGCAGCGGAGGACACCTCAGAATTAGCACAGATACGCAGTATTTT.